This T cell receptor (beta chain) was obtained from a study of CD8 T cells in ankylosing spondylitis. Study findings and constraints: Researchers reportedly found disease-linked clones significantly enriched in matched ankylosing spondylitis synovial fluid. CD8+ cells made up the disease-linked clones, which were relatively rare in peripheral blood. A motif in TCR beta, a set of several highly homologous variants, appeared characteristic of ankylosing spondylitis blood.

Preparation of TCR beta libraries was done by quantitative 5'-RACE with molecular barcodes. TCRdb itself ran the 5' RACE reads through MiXCR, one entry per CDR3 protein. The sample shows 300,000 to 400,000 distinct CDR3 sequences, 20% to 25% of them seen only once. This clonotype was detected only a few times. Its antigen is undetermined. The germline V gene has CDR1 MGHRA and CDR2 YSYEKL. CDR3 size: 16 residues. V was clipped by 2 bases and J by 2 bases, with 15 bases between them. The clonotype originates from a male donor with ankylosing spondylitis. The V call is TRBV4-1, the J call TRBJ2-5; D remains unclear. Sequenced input: blood, either unsorted or a sorted T cell fraction (not recorded which). CDR3 sequence reads: CASSQNRADLQETQYF. The CDR3 coding sequence is TGCGCCAGCAGCCAAAACCGGGCCGACCTACAAGAGACCCAGTACTTC.